Each of the 27 T cell receptor beta chains below was sequenced from the same sample in a study of early T cells in non-severe SARS-CoV-2 infection. TCRdb independently ran MiXCR on the 5' RACE reads; one entry per CDR3 protein. The table shows tens of thousands of distinct CDR3 sequences, with around 6.9% occurring only once. The sequencing input was whole blood. The receptor source for this set is an adult who was a healthcare worker with PCR-confirmed SARS-CoV-2 infection or an uninfected control (not recorded which).

This clonotype has a count of ten or more. This chain uses TRBV7-8 with TRBJ1-6; the D is unclear. Per the germline V gene, CDR1 is SGHVS and CDR2 is FQNEAQ. This CDR3 is 15 amino acids long. Deletions cut 1 base from V and 7 bases from J, with 11 bases between. CDR3 region: CASSLGADYNSPLHF. DNA for the CDR3: TGTGCCAGCAGCTTAGGGGCAGACTACAATTCACCCCTCCACTTT.

This rearrangement joins TRBV7-8 to TRBJ2-5; tentative D call: TRBD1 (6 bases). CDR3 length equals 16 residues. Trimming shortened V by 6 bases and J by 2 bases, and 19 bases separated the two germline ends. The germline V gene has CDR1 SGHVS and CDR2 FQNEAQ. CDR3 DNA sequence: TGTGCCAGCAGTTCCTTGCTCAGGGGCCTTCAAGAGACCCAGTACTTC. The encoded protein is CASSSLLRGLQETQYF.

This clonotype is deemed medium-sized (0.01 to 0.1%). The chain employs TRBV7-3 and TRBJ2-1; TRBD2 matches at 11 bases. CDR1 SGHTA and CDR2 FQGTGA come from the germline V gene. With 6 bases clipped from V and 6 bases from J, the junction kept 7 bases outside the gene matches. The CDR3 runs to 15 residues. CDR3 nucleotides: TGTGCCAGCAGTTATAGCGGGGGGGCGATCAATGAGCAGTTCTTC. It yields the protein CASSYSGGAINEQFF.

This clonotype appeared a few times. The gene calls are TRBV9 and TRBJ2-3, with 9 bases that match TRBD2. Germline V CDR1 and CDR2: SGDLS, YYNGEE. This CDR3 has 15 amino acids. The V gene end was trimmed by 4 bases and the J gene end by 6 bases; junction bases not matched to a gene: 9. CDR3 sequence (DNA): TGTGCCAGCAGCCCCGGGACTAGCAGCTCGGATACGCAGTATTTT. It codes for CASSPGTSSSDTQYF. The variable domain in full, completed from reference TRBV9 and TRBJ2-3, reads DSGVTQTPKHLITATGQRVTLRCSPRSGDLSVYWYQQSLDQGLQFLIQYYNGEERAKGNILERFSAQQFPDLHSELNLSSLELGDSALYFCASSPGTSSSDTQYFGPGTRLTVL.

This rearrangement joins TRBV6-5 to TRBJ1-2; a possible D gene is TRBD1 (5 bases). The V gene's germline CDR1 is MNHEY and CDR2 SVGAGI. The CDR3 consists of 13 residues. V was cut by 4 bases and J by 1 base, with 7 bases left in between. CDR3 protein: CASSSTVNYGYTF. CDR3 bases: TGTGCCAGCAGTTCGACAGTTAACTATGGCTACACCTTC.

This clonotype has at least ten counts. The V call is TRBV5-6, the J call TRBJ2-1, with 7 bases identical to TRBD1. The CDR3 is made up of 15 amino acids. Germline V gene sequence: CDR1 SGHDT, CDR2 YYEEEE. The trim removed 4 bases at V and 5 bases at J, leaving 9 bases unmatched. This chain's CDR3 is CASSRRQGVNNEQFF. CDR3 nucleotide sequence: TGTGCCAGCAGCCGCCGACAGGGCGTCAACAATGAGCAGTTCTTC.

The chain has TRBV7-3 and TRBJ2-7; D may correspond to TRBD1 or TRBD2 (5 bases each). This CDR3 region has 13 residues. V was cut by 8 bases and J by 2 bases, with 13 bases left in between. Per germline, CDR1 SGHTA and CDR2 FQGTGA. The DNA of the CDR3 is TGTGCCAGCCGGGACGGACCGACCTACGAGCAGTACTTC. This sequence encodes CASRDGPTYEQYF.

Many counts were recorded for this clonotype. This chain connects TRBV29-1 to TRBJ2-5, with 8 bases identical to TRBD2. Germline V CDR1 and CDR2: SQVTM, ANQGSEA. The J segment lost 0 bases and the V segment lost 4 bases, leaving 7 bases of the junction unmatched. The CDR3 has 15 amino acids. The CDR3, as DNA: TGCAGCGTTGGAGGCGGGGGGCTTGACCAAGAGACCCAGTACTTC. Protein product: CSVGGGGLDQETQYF.

A few counts support this clonotype. The chain employs TRBV14 and TRBJ2-6; no definite D call. V was clipped by 5 bases and J by 0 bases, with 5 bases between them. CDR1 and CDR2 from the germline V gene are SGHDN and FVKESK. CDR3 length equals 14 residues. CDR3 in amino acids: CASSRSSGANVLTF. The CDR3 DNA follows: TGTGCCAGCAGCAGGAGCTCTGGGGCCAACGTCCTGACTTTC.

This clonotype was recorded many times. The chain is built from TRBV11-2 and TRBJ2-3; unclear D gene. CDR3 length: 15 residues. From germline, CDR1 is SGHAT and CDR2 FQNNGV. The germline V and J ends were trimmed by 0 bases and 4 bases, with 11 bases remaining between them. CDR3 bases: TGTGCCAGCAGCTTAGACCTGAGCCCCCCAGATACGCAGTATTTT. Protein: CASSLDLSPPDTQYF.

V gene TRBV9 combines with J gene TRBJ2-3; D ambiguous. The CDR3 length is 14 residues. Germline CDR1 and CDR2: SGDLS and YYNGEE. V was cut by 0 bases and J by 2 bases, with 7 bases left in between. Here the CDR3 reads CASSVEAYTDTQYF. CDR3 nucleotide sequence: TGTGCCAGCAGCGTAGAGGCCTACACAGATACGCAGTATTTT.

This clonotype was counted ten times or more. DNA of the CDR3: TGTGCCAGCAGCTTAGGACCGGGACAGCTGAACACTGAAGCTTTCTTT. This encodes CASSLGPGQLNTEAFF. The chain employs TRBV11-2 and TRBJ1-1, with 7 positions matching TRBD1. V gave up 1 base and J gave up 0 bases; unmatched junction bases: 5. Germline CDR1 reads SGHAT; CDR2 reads FQNNGV. The CDR3 covers 16 residues.

This clonotype has a handful of counts. The CDR3 DNA reads TGTGCCAGCAGCCCGTCTCCCCGGAGCACTGAAGCTTTCTTT. Translating it yields CASSPSPRSTEAFF. The chain links TRBV7-9 to TRBJ1-1, with D hard to call. Between the trimmed V and J ends, which lost 5 bases and 4 bases, there was a span of 14 bases. CDR3 length: 14 amino acids. The germline CDR1 and CDR2 sequences are SEHNR and FQNEAQ (reference sequence).

This clonotype was observed many times. The chain links TRBV20-1 to TRBJ2-3; D may be TRBD1 (6 bases). Germline assignment: CDR1 DFQATT and CDR2 SNEGSKA (reference sequence). V dropped 3 bases and J dropped 6 bases, with 19 bases sitting between them. This CDR3 comprises 15 residues. The CDR3 region is CSASPPVGAKDTQYF. CDR3 DNA: TGCAGTGCTAGCCCTCCCGTGGGGGCCAAGGATACGCAGTATTTT.

This clonotype was seen a handful of times. In DNA, the CDR3 is TGTGCCAGCAGCCGTCTACCTATGGGACGGGAGAACACTGAAGCTTTCTTT. Its translation is CASSRLPMGRENTEAFF. The V call is TRBV12-3 or TRBV12-4, the J call TRBJ1-1; perhaps TRBD1 as D (5 bases). Between the trimmed V and J ends, which lost 6 bases and 1 base, there was a span of 21 bases. CDR3 size: 17 residues.

This clonotype was found a few times. The gene calls are TRBV11-3 and TRBJ2-1; TRBD1 is a possible D gene (6 bases). Trimming took off 0 bases at V and 9 bases at J, with 15 bases between the two ends. In germline, CDR1 is SGHNT, CDR2 YENEEA. The CDR3 spans 15 residues. In DNA form, the CDR3 reads TGTGCCAGCAGCTTAGAGAGGGGGTACAGCGGTGAGCAGTTCTTC. Translated, it gives CASSLERGYSGEQFF.

This clonotype has only a few counts. The V gene is TRBV6-6, the J gene TRBJ1-5, with D maybe TRBD1 (6 bases). Trimming pared 6 bases from V and 0 bases from J, leaving 15 bases between. The germline gives CDR1 MNHNY, CDR2 SVGAGI (reference sequence). The CDR3 runs 16 residues. The CDR3 reads CASSLTGKGSNQPQHF. CDR3 nucleotides: TGTGCCAGCAGCTTAACAGGGAAGGGTAGCAATCAGCCCCAGCATTTT.

The rearrangement links TRBV7-8 to TRBJ2-2, with D perhaps TRBD1 or TRBD2 (6 bases each). The CDR3 sequence is 13 residues long. Trimming cost V 6 bases and J 4 bases, with 9 bases left between them. The V gene's germline CDR1 is SGHVS and CDR2 FQNEAQ. The CDR3 DNA sequence: TGTGCCAGCAGAGGAGGGGGCACCGGGGAGCTGTTTTTT. Translation: CASRGGGTGELFF.

This rearrangement joins TRBV20-1 to TRBJ1-1; maybe TRBD1 (6 bases). The CDR3 totals 15 residues. Deletions cut 0 bases from V and 1 base from J, with 12 bases between. Looked up from germline, CDR1 is DFQATT and CDR2 is SNEGSKA (reference sequence). The CDR3 DNA is TGCAGTGCTAGAGATCGGGGACACTCGAACACTGAAGCTTTCTTT. It specifies CSARDRGHSNTEAFF.

The V and J genes are TRBV11-2 and TRBJ2-1, with D uncertain. The V and J ends lost 1 base and 1 base respectively, with 5 bases between them. The CDR3 is 14 residues long. Germline V CDR1 and CDR2: SGHAT, FQNNGV. This CDR3 reads CASSLVVSYNEQFF. Written as DNA, the CDR3 is TGTGCCAGCAGCTTAGTTGTTTCCTACAATGAGCAGTTCTTC.

This clonotype was seen ten or more times. This sequence joins TRBV4-3 and TRBJ2-7; no clear D. V dropped 1 base and J dropped 2 bases, with 15 bases sitting between them. Germline CDR1 and CDR2: LGHNA and YSLEER. This CDR3 comprises 16 residues. CDR3 sequence (DNA): TGCGCCAGCAGCCAAGGTCCCCCTACAGCTCCCTACGAGCAGTACTTC. Residues: CASSQGPPTAPYEQYF.

Many counts were recorded for this clonotype. The V and J genes are TRBV29-1 and TRBJ2-1; 7 bases are a match to TRBD1. The length of the CDR3 is 14 residues. Per the germline V gene, CDR1 is SQVTM and CDR2 is ANQGSEA. J lost 4 bases, V lost 6 bases, and 9 bases had no gene match. The CDR3 nucleotides read TGCAGCGTAAGGCGAGGGGGCCATTACAATGAGCAGTTCTTC. Encoded protein: CSVRRGGHYNEQFF.

V gene TRBV20-1 combines with J gene TRBJ2-7; 12 bases agree with TRBD2. This CDR3 is built from 14 residues. Trimming at V came to 5 bases and at J to 0 bases, leaving 2 bases not matched to a gene. Germline assignment: CDR1 DFQATT and CDR2 SNEGSKA (reference sequence). CDR3 DNA: TGCAGTGCTGAACTAGCGGGGGGCTCCTACGAGCAGTACTTC. This translates into CSAELAGGSYEQYF.

The rearrangement links TRBV2 to TRBJ2-7; 7 bases map to TRBD1. This CDR3 is built from 14 residues. V trimming: 8 bases; J trimming: 1 base; junction bases outside the gene matches: 8. The germline V gene has CDR1 SNHLY and CDR2 FYNNEI. CDR3 protein: CASSSGTASYEQYF. CDR3 coding DNA: TGTGCCAGCTCCTCTGGGACAGCGTCCTACGAGCAGTACTTC.

The rearrangement joins TRBV3-1 to TRBJ2-7, with no clear D. The CDR3 consists of 14 residues. CDR1 LGHDT and CDR2 YNNKEL come from the germline V gene (reference sequence). Trimming removed 1 base from V and 3 bases from J, with 10 bases in between. The CDR3 protein is CASSQGWSHYEQYF. CDR3 bases: TGTGCCAGCAGCCAAGGATGGTCCCACTACGAGCAGTACTTC.

This clonotype was seen more than once but under ten times. The V gene is TRBV10-3, the J gene TRBJ1-5, with TRBD1 identical over 7 bases. Germline CDR1 reads ENHRY; CDR2 reads SYGVKD. J gave up 2 bases and V 6 bases, and 1 base lay outside the gene matches. The CDR3 has 13 amino acids. The DNA of the CDR3 is TGTGCCATCAGAGGACAGGGCAATCAGCCCCAGCATTTT. It specifies CAIRGQGNQPQHF.

This clonotype has a count of ten or more. V usage is TRBV5-1 and J usage is TRBJ2-5, with a possible D match to TRBD2 (7 bases). Germline loops: CDR1 SGHRS, CDR2 YFSETQ. The length of the CDR3 is 14 residues. V lost 5 bases and J lost 4, with 15 bases in between. The CDR3 DNA reads as TGCGCCAGCAGAGTCGGGGGGCCGGGAGAGACCCAGTACTTC. Its translation: CASRVGGPGETQYF.